This is a list of T cell receptor beta chains from one sample in a study of shared clonotypes between healthy human individuals. Clones were read by immunoSEQ multiplex PCR, and TCRdb kept only the in-frame ones, dropping some. This sample has roughly 1,500,000 clones, with nearly 99% found just once. Material for sequencing was naive CD4+ T cells sorted from blood. The receptors were sampled from a man aged 25 to 40 in good health. The CDR3 runs from the conserved cysteine through the conserved F or W. The order of the fields is CDR3 length, J gene, D gene, V gene, clone size, CDR3 DNA, CDR3 protein. A D gene is named only where the DNA matches it firmly. Clone size appears in some rows only: once, few, many, or a class for an expanded clone.

CDR3 length: 16
J gene: TRBJ2-1
D gene: TRBD1
V gene: TRBV18
clone size: once
CDR3 DNA: TGTGCCAGCTCACCACCACAGGGGGGCCGGGACAATGAGCAGTTCTTC
CDR3 protein: CASSPPQGGRDNEQFF

CDR3 length: 21
J gene: TRBJ2-3
D gene: TRBD2
V gene: TRBV2
clone size: once
CDR3 DNA: TGTGCCAGCAGTGAAAGGGGCCGGACAACTAGACTAGCGGGAAGCACAGATACGCAGTATTTT
CDR3 protein: CASSERGRTTRLAGSTDTQYF

CDR3 length: 16
J gene: TRBJ1-1
D gene: TRBD1
V gene: TRBV19
clone size: NA
CDR3 DNA: TGTGCCAGTAGTATAGATATTGGACAGGTGAACACTGAAGCTTTCTTT
CDR3 protein: CASSIDIGQVNTEAFF

CDR3 length: 14
J gene: TRBJ1-1
D gene: NA
V gene: TRBV5-4
clone size: NA
CDR3 DNA: TGTGCCAGCAGCTTGGGATCCAGGGTGACTGAAGCTTTCTTT
CDR3 protein: CASSLGSRVTEAFF

CDR3 length: 12
J gene: TRBJ2-7
D gene: NA
V gene: TRBV11-2
clone size: NA
CDR3 DNA: TGTGCCAGCAGAGACGGCACCTACGAGCAGTACTTC
CDR3 protein: CASRDGTYEQYF

CDR3 length: 13
J gene: TRBJ1-5
D gene: NA
V gene: TRBV5-1
clone size: NA
CDR3 DNA: TGCGCCAGCAGCGGGGACCCCGGAGAGCCCCAGCATTTT
CDR3 protein: CASSGDPGEPQHF

CDR3 length: 14
J gene: TRBJ2-7
D gene: NA
V gene: TRBV27
clone size: few
CDR3 DNA: TGTGCCAGCAGTTTATTCATGCGGCCCTACGAGCAGTACTTC
CDR3 protein: CASSLFMRPYEQYF

CDR3 length: 15
J gene: TRBJ2-1
D gene: NA
V gene: TRBV2
clone size: NA
CDR3 DNA: TGTGCCAGCAGGGTGCGGGAATTGGGAGAGAATGAGCAGTTCTTC
CDR3 protein: CASRVRELGENEQFF

CDR3 length: 16
J gene: TRBJ1-1
D gene: NA
V gene: TRBV18
clone size: NA
CDR3 DNA: TGTGCCAGCTCACCGGTGGCAGACATTCGTGGCACTGAAGCTTTCTTT
CDR3 protein: CASSPVADIRGTEAFF

CDR3 length: 12
J gene: TRBJ2-1
D gene: NA
V gene: TRBV10-3
clone size: NA
CDR3 DNA: TGTGCCATCAACGATGACAGCTTTGGGCAGTTCTTC
CDR3 protein: CAINDDSFGQFF

CDR3 length: 13
J gene: TRBJ2-7
D gene: NA
V gene: TRBV5-4
clone size: NA
CDR3 DNA: TGTGCCAGCAGCTTGAGGGTGTCCTACGAGCAGTACTTC
CDR3 protein: CASSLRVSYEQYF

CDR3 length: 17
J gene: TRBJ2-1
D gene: TRBD1
V gene: TRBV10-3
clone size: NA
CDR3 DNA: TGTGCCATCAGTATAGACAGGGGGAAATTGCCCTACAATGAGCAGTTCTTC
CDR3 protein: CAISIDRGKLPYNEQFF

CDR3 length: 18
J gene: TRBJ2-7
D gene: TRBD1
V gene: TRBV7-8
clone size: NA
CDR3 DNA: TGTGCCAGCAGCAGACAGGGGGCGTCGGGGGAGGGCCATTTCGGGCAGTACTTC
CDR3 protein: CASSRQGASGEGHFGQYF

CDR3 length: 15
J gene: TRBJ2-3
D gene: TRBD2
V gene: TRBV5-1
clone size: once
CDR3 DNA: TGCGCCAGCAGCTTGCCGCTAGCGGCCACAGATACGCAGTATTTT
CDR3 protein: CASSLPLAATDTQYF

CDR3 length: 14
J gene: TRBJ2-5
D gene: TRBD1
V gene: TRBV7-9
clone size: NA
CDR3 DNA: TGTGCCAGCAGCTTAGCGGGACAGCAAGAGACCCAGTACTTC
CDR3 protein: CASSLAGQQETQYF

CDR3 length: 15
J gene: TRBJ2-1
D gene: TRBD2
V gene: TRBV4-3
clone size: NA
CDR3 DNA: TGCGCCAGCAGCCAAGTAGCGGGAGTTGGAAATGAGCAGTTCTTC
CDR3 protein: CASSQVAGVGNEQFF

CDR3 length: 14
J gene: TRBJ1-4
D gene: NA
V gene: TRBV4-3
clone size: NA
CDR3 DNA: TGCGCCAGCAGCCAAATGTCAACTAATGAAAAACTGTTTTTT
CDR3 protein: CASSQMSTNEKLFF

CDR3 length: 14
J gene: TRBJ2-7
D gene: NA
V gene: TRBV28
clone size: NA
CDR3 DNA: TGTGCCAGCAGTCTCACAGGAAGCTCCTACGAGCAGTACTTC
CDR3 protein: CASSLTGSSYEQYF

CDR3 length: 13
J gene: TRBJ2-1
D gene: NA
V gene: TRBV7-6
clone size: NA
CDR3 DNA: TGTGCCAGCAGCTTAGAGTGGGGGACGAGGCAGTTCTTC
CDR3 protein: CASSLEWGTRQFF

CDR3 length: 14
J gene: TRBJ2-7
D gene: TRBD1
V gene: TRBV19
clone size: NA
CDR3 DNA: TGTGCCAGTAGAGGAAAGGGACAGGCTTACGAGCAGTACTTC
CDR3 protein: CASRGKGQAYEQYF

CDR3 length: 15
J gene: TRBJ1-5
D gene: NA
V gene: TRBV5-8
clone size: once
CDR3 DNA: TGTGCCAGCAGCTTCTTAAGGTTAGGGAATCAGCCCCAGCATTTT
CDR3 protein: CASSFLRLGNQPQHF

CDR3 length: 18
J gene: TRBJ1-3
D gene: NA
V gene: TRBV7-2
clone size: NA
CDR3 DNA: TGTGCCAGCAGTAAAGCTAGGGGACTGGTTGGAACTGGAAACACCATATATTTT
CDR3 protein: CASSKARGLVGTGNTIYF